The 21 T cell receptor beta chains listed next were all sequenced from one sample in a study of blood T cells in healthy people across ages. The authors ran a second PCR of roughly 6 to 12 cycles using a sample-barcoded 5' primer and a J-beta primer mix. TCRdb used MiXCR to reprocess the 5' RACE reads, holding one entry per CDR3 protein. The data contain over 700,000 distinct CDR3 sequences, about 25% of them seen just once; the ten biggest clones take up 9.4%. The sample was also linked to a second study, of T cells of mothers and their children.

Sample: blood. The source is a boy aged 5-17 years in good health.

The chain joins TRBV29-1 to TRBJ1-4; D unresolved. The V gene's germline CDR1 is SQVTM and CDR2 ANQGSEA. The CDR3 totals 14 residues. V was pared by 1 base and J by 5 bases, with 11 bases between. The chain's CDR3 is CSVEVADQNEKLFF. CDR3 sequence (DNA): TGCAGCGTTGAAGTCGCGGATCAAAATGAAAAACTGTTTTTT.

The chain carries TRBV7-9 and TRBJ2-3, with 8 nucleotides matching TRBD1. With 5 bases clipped from V and 1 base from J, the junction kept 5 bases outside the gene matches. The CDR3 extends over 15 amino acids. Germline assignment: CDR1 SEHNR and CDR2 FQNEAQ (reference sequence). The CDR3 region has the DNA TGTGCCAGCAGCCCGCAGGGGGCTGGCACAGATACGCAGTATTTT. Translation: CASSPQGAGTDTQYF. Complete variable domain (other parts from reference TRBV7-9 and TRBJ2-3): DTGVSQNPRHKITKRGQNVTFRCDPISEHNRLYWYRQTLGQGPEFLTYFQNEAQLEKSRLLSDRFSAERPKGSFSTLEIQRTEQGDSAMYLCASSPQGAGTDTQYFGPGTRLTVL.

This chain joins TRBV28 and TRBJ2-5, with D possibly TRBD2 on 6 matching bases. This CDR3 spans 16 amino acids. CDR1 and CDR2 from the germline V gene are MDHEN and SYDVKM. V lost 2 bases, J lost 5 bases, and 18 bases lay in between. For the CDR3, the DNA is TGTGCCAGCAGTTTACGGGACTCGCCATCAGGGGAGACCCAGTACTTC. As protein: CASSLRDSPSGETQYF.

V usage is TRBV29-1 and J usage is TRBJ2-7, with a possible D match to TRBD2 (5 bases). Looked up from germline, CDR1 is SQVTM and CDR2 is ANQGSEA. The CDR3 is made up of 13 amino acids. V was clipped by 3 bases and J by 3 bases, with 12 bases between them. The CDR3 nucleotides read TGCAGCGTTGAGGACCCGGGGAGCTACGAGCAGTACTTC. Its translation is CSVEDPGSYEQYF.

This clonotype came up a few times. The chain is built from TRBV29-1 and TRBJ2-5; the D is unclear. The J call is uncertain, as TRBJ2-7 better fits the DNA end. This CDR3 comprises 12 residues. Germline-derived CDR1 and CDR2 are SQVTM and ANQGSEA. In DNA form, the CDR3 reads TGCAGCGTTGACACGAGCCCCTACGAGCAGTACTTC. As protein: CSVDTSPYEQYF.

The genes are TRBV6-5 and TRBJ1-2; 7 nucleotides agree with TRBD1. V lost 10 bases to trimming and J lost 4 bases; unmatched junction nucleotides: 6. The CDR3 totals 12 residues. Per the germline V gene, CDR1 is MNHEY and CDR2 is SVGAGI. The CDR3 DNA sequence: TGTGCCACCAGACGGGACAGCTATGGCTACACCTTC. This sequence encodes CATRRDSYGYTF.

This rearrangement joins TRBV13 to TRBJ2-7; D is ambiguous. Germline V gene lookup returns CDR1 PRHDT and CDR2 FYEKMQ (reference sequence). V was pared by 2 bases and J by 2 bases, with 13 bases between. The CDR3 sequence is 15 residues long. CDR3 nucleotide sequence: TGTGCCAGCAGCTTAAGGTTGGGGATTGCCTACGAGCAGTACTTC. Its translation is CASSLRLGIAYEQYF.

The chain joins TRBV29-1 to TRBJ2-1; 10 bases align to TRBD2. The J call may be in error: the DNA end matches TRBJ2-7 better. This CDR3 spans 18 amino acids. Looked up from germline, CDR1 is SQVTM and CDR2 is ANQGSEA. The CDR3 bases are TGCAGCGTTGAATTAGGTCCGGCACTAGCGGGATACTCCTACGAGCAGTACTTC. This encodes CSVELGPALAGYSYEQYF.

This clonotype was seen only once. The chain recombines TRBV28 with TRBJ1-4; D is perhaps TRBD1 (5 bases). This CDR3 comprises 15 residues. The germline gives CDR1 MDHEN, CDR2 SYDVKM. V was shortened by 2 bases and J by 2 bases, with 9 bases between the two germline ends. The CDR3 nucleotides are TGTGCCAGCAGTTTAATTGGGACCACTAATGAAAAACTGTTTTTT. As protein: CASSLIGTTNEKLFF.

The sample holds a few counts of this clonotype. V is TRBV7-9 and J is TRBJ2-6; the D is unclear. The germline CDR1 and CDR2 sequences are SEHNR and FQNEAQ (reference sequence). V was trimmed by 0 bases and J by 0 bases, leaving 6 bases between them. This CDR3 contains 16 residues. CDR3 DNA sequence: TGTGCCAGCAGCTTAGCCCACCCCTCTGGGGCCAACGTCCTGACTTTC. As protein: CASSLAHPSGANVLTF.

This clonotype was recorded a few times. The rearrangement links TRBV7-3 to TRBJ2-3, with no clear D. This CDR3 contains 13 residues. The germline V gene encodes CDR1 SGHTA and CDR2 FQGTGA. Trimming cost V 3 bases and J 2 bases, with 6 bases left between them. The CDR3 spells CASSLSVTDTQYF. The CDR3 DNA is TGTGCCAGCAGCTTGTCTGTCACAGATACGCAGTATTTT.

This clonotype was picked up a small number of times. The rearrangement links TRBV20-1 to TRBJ2-3; 8 nucleotides agree with TRBD2. The V and J ends lost 3 bases and 3 bases, in that order; junction bases with no gene match: 2. There are 13 residues in the CDR3. Germline values: CDR1 DFQATT, CDR2 SNEGSKA (reference sequence). CDR3 amino acids: CSASGGATDTQYF. The CDR3 DNA sequence: TGCAGTGCTAGCGGGGGGGCTACAGATACGCAGTATTTT.

The chain uses TRBV14 and TRBJ2-5, with 10 bases that match TRBD2. The J call may be wrong; the DNA end is better matched by TRBJ2-7. Germline V gene lookup returns CDR1 SGHDN and CDR2 FVKESK. The CDR3 is 16 residues long. This chain's CDR3 is CASSQIGPSGSYEQYF. The CDR3 nucleotides read TGTGCCAGCAGCCAAATAGGGCCTAGCGGGAGCTACGAGCAGTACTTC.

This clonotype was counted a few times. V usage is TRBV7-6 and J usage is TRBJ2-3; TRBD2 is a possible D gene (7 bases). V was clipped by 6 bases and J by 2 bases, with 12 bases between them. Germline CDR1 is SGHVS and CDR2 is FNYEAQ. The CDR3 length is 14 residues. For the CDR3, the DNA is TGTGCCAGCAGTAGGGGGGGCCTCACAGATACGCAGTATTTT. It is translated as CASSRGGLTDTQYF. Based on the CDR3 plus reference TRBV7-6 and TRBJ2-3, the full variable domain is GAGVSQSPRYKVTKRGQDVALRCDPISGHVSLYWYRQALGQGPEFLTYFNYEAQQDKSGLPNDRFSAERPEGSISTLTIQRTEQRDSAMYRCASSRGGLTDTQYFGPGTRLTVL.

J is TRBJ2-5 and V is TRBV4-2; the D is unclear. The germline gives CDR1 LGHNA, CDR2 YNFKEQ. The germline V and J ends were trimmed by 0 bases and 11 bases, with 19 bases remaining between them. CDR3 length: 15 amino acids. The DNA for the CDR3 is TGTGCCAGCAGCCAAGAATACCGACCGGCCTACGGGCAGTACTTC. Translated: CASSQEYRPAYGQYF.

CDR3 protein: CASSLALAGGPYNEQFF. CDR3 bases: TGTGCCAGCAGCTTAGCTTTAGCGGGAGGACCCTACAATGAGCAGTTCTTC. The chain carries TRBV7-9 and TRBJ2-1, with TRBD2 matching over 10 bases. The CDR3 has 17 amino acids. J lost 2 bases, V lost 0 bases, and 4 bases had no gene match. Germline V gives CDR1 SEHNR, CDR2 FQNEAQ (reference sequence).

This clonotype turned up a few times. CDR3 sequence: CASRDSGTGLLYGYTF. The CDR3 DNA reads TGTGCCAGCAGAGACTCCGGGACAGGGCTACTCTATGGCTACACCTTC. The chain joins TRBV12-3 or TRBV12-4 to TRBJ1-2; TRBD1 agrees at 9 bases. CDR3 size: 16 residues. The V gene end was trimmed by 6 bases and the J gene end by 4 bases; junction bases not matched to a gene: 12.

This CDR3 reads CASSAVEGTDTQYF. The CDR3 nucleotides read TGTGCCAGCAGCGCCGTGGAGGGTACAGATACGCAGTATTTT. The V call is TRBV7-2, the J call TRBJ2-3; a weak D match, TRBD2 (6 bases). This CDR3 region has 14 residues. Trimming shortened V by 5 bases and J by 3 bases, and 12 bases separated the two germline ends. CDR1 is SGHTA and CDR2 is FQGNSA in the germline V gene.

This clonotype turned up a few times. In DNA form, the CDR3 reads TGTGCCAGCAGTCTGAGGGGGGGTAGCGGGAGGCCCTACGAGCAGTACTTC. It specifies CASSLRGGSGRPYEQYF. The genes are TRBV28 and TRBJ2-7, with TRBD2 matching over 10 bases. The CDR3 loop spans 17 amino acids. Germline V gene lookup returns CDR1 MDHEN and CDR2 SYDVKM. Germline trimming cut 5 bases from V and 2 bases from J; bases unmatched to any gene: 12.

A single count supports this clonotype. This chain joins TRBV6-1 and TRBJ2-7, with D uncertain. Trimming stripped 2 bases from V and 13 bases from J, with 15 bases between. Germline CDR1 MNHNS, CDR2 SASEGT. The length of the CDR3 is 12 residues. CDR3 sequence reads: CASSEWAERQYF. The CDR3, as DNA: TGTGCCAGCAGTGAATGGGCGGAGCGACAATACTTC.

The V and J genes are TRBV27 and TRBJ2-7, with 12 bases aligning to TRBD1. The CDR3 extends over 16 amino acids. Germline V gene lookup returns CDR1 MNHEY and CDR2 SMNVEV (reference sequence). The V and J ends lost 4 bases and 4 bases, in that order; junction bases with no gene match: 8. The CDR3 loop reads CASSSLRDRGRYEQYF. As DNA, the CDR3 is TGTGCCAGCAGTTCCTTAAGGGACAGGGGGCGTTACGAGCAGTACTTC.